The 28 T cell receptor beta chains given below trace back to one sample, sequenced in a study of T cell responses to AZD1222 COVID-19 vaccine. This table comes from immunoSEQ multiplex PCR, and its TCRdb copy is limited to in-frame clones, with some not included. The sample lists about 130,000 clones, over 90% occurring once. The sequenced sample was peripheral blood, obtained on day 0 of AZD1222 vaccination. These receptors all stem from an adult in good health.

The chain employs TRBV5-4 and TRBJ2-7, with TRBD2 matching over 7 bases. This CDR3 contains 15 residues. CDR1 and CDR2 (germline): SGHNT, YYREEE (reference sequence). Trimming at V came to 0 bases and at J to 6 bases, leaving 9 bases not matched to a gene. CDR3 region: CASSLVGRESGEQYF. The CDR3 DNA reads TGTGCCAGCAGCTTGGTGGGGCGGGAGTCTGGCGAGCAGTACTTC.

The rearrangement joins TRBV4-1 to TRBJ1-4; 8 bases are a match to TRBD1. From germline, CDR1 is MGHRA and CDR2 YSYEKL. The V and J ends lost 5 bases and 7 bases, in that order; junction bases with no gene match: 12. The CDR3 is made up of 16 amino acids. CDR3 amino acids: CASSYRLGTGGEKLFF. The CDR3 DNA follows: TGCGCCAGCAGCTACCGTCTCGGGACAGGTGGTGAAAAACTGTTTTTT.

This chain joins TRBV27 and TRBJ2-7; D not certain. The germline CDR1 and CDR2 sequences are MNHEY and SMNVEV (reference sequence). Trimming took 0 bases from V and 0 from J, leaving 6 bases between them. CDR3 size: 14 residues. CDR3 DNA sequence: TGTGCCAGCAGTTTATCGTGGGTCTCCTACGAGCAGTACTTC. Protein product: CASSLSWVSYEQYF.

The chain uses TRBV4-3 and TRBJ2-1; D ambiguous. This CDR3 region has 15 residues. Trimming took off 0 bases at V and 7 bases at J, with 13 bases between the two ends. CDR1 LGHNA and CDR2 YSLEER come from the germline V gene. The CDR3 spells CASSQDGLPRNEQFF. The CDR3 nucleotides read TGCGCCAGCAGCCAAGACGGGTTACCTCGGAATGAGCAGTTCTTC.

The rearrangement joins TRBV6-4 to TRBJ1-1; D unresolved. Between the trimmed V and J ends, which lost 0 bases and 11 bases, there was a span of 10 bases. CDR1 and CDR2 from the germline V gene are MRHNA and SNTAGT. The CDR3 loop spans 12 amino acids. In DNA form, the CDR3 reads TGTGCCAGCAGTGACTCAGGTTCTAGGGCTTTCTTT. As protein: CASSDSGSRAFF.

The CDR3 spells CASSFSLAGTYEQYF. DNA of the CDR3: TGTGCCAGCAGTTTCTCACTAGCGGGCACCTACGAGCAGTACTTC. This rearrangement joins TRBV27 to TRBJ2-7; 9 bases are shared with TRBD2. The CDR3 contains 15 residues. The trim removed 3 bases at V and 2 bases at J, leaving 5 bases unmatched. Germline assignment: CDR1 MNHEY and CDR2 SMNVEV (reference sequence).

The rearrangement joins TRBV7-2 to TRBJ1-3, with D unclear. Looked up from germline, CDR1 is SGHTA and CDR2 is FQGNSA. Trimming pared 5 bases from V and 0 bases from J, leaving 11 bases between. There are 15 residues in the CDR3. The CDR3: CASSPSPNSGNTIYF. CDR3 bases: TGTGCCAGCAGCCCCAGTCCCAACTCTGGAAACACCATATATTTT.

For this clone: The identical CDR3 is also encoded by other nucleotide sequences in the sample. The CDR3 is CATSRDRGTDTQYF. CDR3 coding DNA: TGTGCCACCAGCAGGGACAGAGGGACAGATACGCAGTATTTT. The gene calls are TRBV15 and TRBJ2-3; tentative D call: TRBD1 (6 bases). Per germline, CDR1 LNHNV and CDR2 YYDKDF (reference sequence). V was pared by 3 bases and J by 3 bases, with 10 bases between. The length of the CDR3 is 14 residues.

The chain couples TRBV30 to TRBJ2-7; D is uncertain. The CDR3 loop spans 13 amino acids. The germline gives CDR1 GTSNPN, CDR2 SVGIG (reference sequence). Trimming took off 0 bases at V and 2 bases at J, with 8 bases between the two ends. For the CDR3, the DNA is TGTGCCTGGAGTGTAGGAGTTACCTACGAGCAGTACTTC. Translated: CAWSVGVTYEQYF.

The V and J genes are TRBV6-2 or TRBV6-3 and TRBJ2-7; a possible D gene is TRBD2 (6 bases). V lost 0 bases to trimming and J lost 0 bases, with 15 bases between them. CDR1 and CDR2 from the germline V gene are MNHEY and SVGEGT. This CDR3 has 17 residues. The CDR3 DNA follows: TGTGCCAGCAGTTACTCCGTCCTAGCGATCCCCTCCTACGAGCAGTACTTC. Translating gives CASSYSVLAIPSYEQYF.

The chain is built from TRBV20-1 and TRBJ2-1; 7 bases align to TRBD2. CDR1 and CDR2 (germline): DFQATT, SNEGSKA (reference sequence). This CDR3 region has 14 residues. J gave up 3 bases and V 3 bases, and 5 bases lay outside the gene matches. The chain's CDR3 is CSASRRGSYNEQFF. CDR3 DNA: TGCAGTGCTAGTCGGCGCGGGAGCTACAATGAGCAGTTCTTC.

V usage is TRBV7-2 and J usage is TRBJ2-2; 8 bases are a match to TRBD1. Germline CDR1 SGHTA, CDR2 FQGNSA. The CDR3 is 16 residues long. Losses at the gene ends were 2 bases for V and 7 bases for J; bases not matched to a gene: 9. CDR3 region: CASSLIRTGIDGELFF. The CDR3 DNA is TGTGCCAGCAGCTTAATTAGGACAGGGATCGACGGGGAGCTGTTTTTT.

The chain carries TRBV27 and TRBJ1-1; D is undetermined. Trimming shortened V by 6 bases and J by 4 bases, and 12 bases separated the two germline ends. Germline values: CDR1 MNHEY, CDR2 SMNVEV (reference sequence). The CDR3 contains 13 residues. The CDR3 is CASRRPTGTEAFF. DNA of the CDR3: TGTGCCAGCAGGAGGCCCACGGGCACTGAAGCTTTCTTT.

CDR3 protein: CASSPLAGAVGTKNIQYF. The CDR3 region has the DNA TGTGCCAGCTCACCGCTAGCGGGAGCGGTCGGAACCAAAAACATTCAGTACTTC. V usage is TRBV18 and J usage is TRBJ2-4, with TRBD2 matching over 10 bases. This CDR3 has 18 residues. V shed 3 bases and J 2 bases; nucleotides not matched to a gene: 10. Germline assignment: CDR1 KGHSH and CDR2 LQKENI.

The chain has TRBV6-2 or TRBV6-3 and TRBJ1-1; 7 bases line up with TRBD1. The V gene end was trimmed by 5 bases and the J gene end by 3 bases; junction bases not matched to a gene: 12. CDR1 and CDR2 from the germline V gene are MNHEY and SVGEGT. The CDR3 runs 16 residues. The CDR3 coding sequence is TGTGCCAGCAGTCCGACAGGGTTTATAAGAGACACTGAAGCTTTCTTT. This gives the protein CASSPTGFIRDTEAFF.

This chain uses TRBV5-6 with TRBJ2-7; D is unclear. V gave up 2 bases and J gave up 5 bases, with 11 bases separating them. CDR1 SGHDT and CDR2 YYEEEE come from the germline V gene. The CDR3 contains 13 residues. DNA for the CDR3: TGTGCCAGCAGCTTCCAGGTCGGCAACGAGCAGTACTTC. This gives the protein CASSFQVGNEQYF.

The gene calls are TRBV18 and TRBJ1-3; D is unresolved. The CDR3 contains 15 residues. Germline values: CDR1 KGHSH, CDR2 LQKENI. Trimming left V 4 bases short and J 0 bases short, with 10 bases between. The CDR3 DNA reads TGTGCCAGCTCACATCCCCCTAGCTCTGGAAACACCATATATTTT. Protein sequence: CASSHPPSSGNTIYF.

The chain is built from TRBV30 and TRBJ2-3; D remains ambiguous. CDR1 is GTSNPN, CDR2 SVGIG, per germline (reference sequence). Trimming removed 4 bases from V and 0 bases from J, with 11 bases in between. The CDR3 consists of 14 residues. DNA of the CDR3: TGTGCCTGGAACGTGGGAACTAGCACAGATACGCAGTATTTT. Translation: CAWNVGTSTDTQYF.

The CDR3 region has the DNA TGTGCCAGCATGACGGACTCTTATAGCAATCAGCCCCAGCATTTT. As protein: CASMTDSYSNQPQHF. This chain connects TRBV27 to TRBJ1-5; no firm D call. This CDR3 comprises 15 residues. Germline CDR1 reads MNHEY; CDR2 reads SMNVEV (reference sequence). Trimming left V 7 bases short and J 0 bases short, with 13 bases between.

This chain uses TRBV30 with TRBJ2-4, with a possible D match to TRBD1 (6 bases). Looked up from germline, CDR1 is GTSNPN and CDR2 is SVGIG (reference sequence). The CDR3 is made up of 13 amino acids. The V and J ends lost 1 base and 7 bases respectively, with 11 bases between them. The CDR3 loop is CAWSGGRRNIQYF. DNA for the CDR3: TGTGCCTGGAGTGGGGGGCGGCGGAACATTCAGTACTTC.

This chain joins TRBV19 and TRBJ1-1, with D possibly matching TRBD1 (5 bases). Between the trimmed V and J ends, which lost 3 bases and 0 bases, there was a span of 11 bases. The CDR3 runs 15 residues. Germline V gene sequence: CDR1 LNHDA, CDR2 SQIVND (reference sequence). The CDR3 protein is CASSMVDRLNTEAFF. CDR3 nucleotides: TGTGCCAGTAGTATGGTTGACAGACTGAACACTGAAGCTTTCTTT.

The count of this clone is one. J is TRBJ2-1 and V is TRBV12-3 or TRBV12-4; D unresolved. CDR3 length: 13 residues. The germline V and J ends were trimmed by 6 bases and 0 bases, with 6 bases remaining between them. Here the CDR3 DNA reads TGTGCCAGCAGCCGAGCCTCCTACAATGAGCAGTTCTTC. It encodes CASSRASYNEQFF.

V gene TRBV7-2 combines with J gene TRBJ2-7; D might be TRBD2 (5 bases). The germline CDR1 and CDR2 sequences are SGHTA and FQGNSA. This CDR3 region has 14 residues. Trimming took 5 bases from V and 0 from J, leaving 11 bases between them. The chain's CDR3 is CASSLTGSSYEQYF. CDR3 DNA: TGTGCCAGCAGCCTTACTGGGAGCTCCTACGAGCAGTACTTC.

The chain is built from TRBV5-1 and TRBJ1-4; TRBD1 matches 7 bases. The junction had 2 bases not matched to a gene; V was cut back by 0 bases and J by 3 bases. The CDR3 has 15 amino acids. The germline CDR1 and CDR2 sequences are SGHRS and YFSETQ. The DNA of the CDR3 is TGCGCCAGCAGCTTGGCAGGGACAGCTAATGAAAAACTGTTTTTT. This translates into CASSLAGTANEKLFF.

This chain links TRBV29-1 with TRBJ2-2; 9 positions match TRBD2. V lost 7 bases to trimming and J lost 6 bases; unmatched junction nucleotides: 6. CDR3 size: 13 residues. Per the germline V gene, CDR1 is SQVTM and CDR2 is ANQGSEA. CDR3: CSARAGGSGELFF. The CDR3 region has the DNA TGCAGCGCTAGAGCGGGGGGTTCCGGGGAGCTGTTTTTT.

This CDR3 reads CASSYSGQINYGYTF. The CDR3 DNA is TGTGCCAGCAGTTACTCCGGACAGATTAACTATGGCTACACCTTC. The chain has TRBV6-5 and TRBJ1-2, with a tentative D call TRBD1 (6 bases). Germline CDR1 is MNHEY and CDR2 is SVGAGI. This CDR3 contains 15 residues. The V gene lost 0 bases and the J gene lost 1 base, with 9 bases spanning the gap.

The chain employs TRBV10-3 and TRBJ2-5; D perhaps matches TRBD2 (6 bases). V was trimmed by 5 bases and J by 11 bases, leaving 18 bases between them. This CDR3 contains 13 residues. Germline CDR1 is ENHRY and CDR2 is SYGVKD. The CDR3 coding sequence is TGTGCCATCAGTAAACCGGGACTTATCCTTCAGTACTTC. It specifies CAISKPGLILQYF.

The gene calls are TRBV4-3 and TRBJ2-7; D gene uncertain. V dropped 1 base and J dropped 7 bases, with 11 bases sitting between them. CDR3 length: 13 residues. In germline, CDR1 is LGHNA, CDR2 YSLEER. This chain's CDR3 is CASSQVAGVEQYF. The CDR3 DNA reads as TGCGCCAGCAGCCAAGTTGCTGGAGTTGAGCAGTACTTC.